Below are 32 T cell receptor beta chains sequenced from a single sample in a study of vaccination effects on CD4 cells after COVID-19. It was after around 10 days of culture that CD4+ T cells were isolated. Each participant was given two doses of one vaccine (BNT162b2 or mRNA-1273). No antigens are known for them. Generated by immunoSEQ multiplex PCR, the TCRdb table keeps only in-frame clones and is missing some. Of tens of thousands of clones detected, roughly 80% appear once; the ten largest clones hold about 2.5%. The specimen was CD4+ T cells from PBMCs cultured without peptide, collected after COVID-19 vaccination. These receptors were collected from a human donor who received a COVID-19 vaccine.

There are a few counts of this clone. The chain uses TRBV24-1 and TRBJ2-3; weak D call: TRBD1 (5 bases). In germline, CDR1 is KGHDR, CDR2 SFDVKD. With 5 bases removed from V and 2 bases from J, the gap between germline ends came to 13 bases. The CDR3 loop spans 15 amino acids. The DNA of the CDR3 is TGTGCCACCAGTGTAGGGTCTGGACACACAGATACGCAGTATTTT. It is translated as CATSVGSGHTDTQYF.

The J gene is TRBJ2-7, the V gene TRBV12-3 or TRBV12-4; D not certain. The CDR3 is 13 residues long. Trimming pared 4 bases from V and 1 base from J, leaving 8 bases between. CDR3 DNA: TGTGCCAGCAGTTCTCGCCCGTCCTACGAGCAGTACGTC. The encoded protein is CASSSRPSYEQYV.

The rearrangement uses TRBV5-6 and TRBJ2-5; 12 nucleotides match TRBD2. Trimming at V came to 1 base and at J to 9 bases, leaving 7 bases not matched to a gene. The CDR3 sequence is 15 residues long. Germline V lookup: CDR1 SGHDT, CDR2 YYEEEE. In DNA, the CDR3 is TGTGCCAGCAGCTTGAGGGCTAGCGGGGGGGGTGCCCAGTACTTC. It yields the protein CASSLRASGGGAQYF.

The chain is built from TRBV24-1 and TRBJ2-1; 7 bases map to TRBD1. V shed 2 bases and J 4 bases; nucleotides not matched to a gene: 4. Germline lookup yields CDR1 KGHDR and CDR2 SFDVKD. The CDR3 is made up of 15 amino acids. The CDR3 reads CATSDSRTGYNEQFF. The CDR3 DNA reads TGTGCCACCAGTGATTCTAGGACAGGTTACAATGAGCAGTTCTTC.

This chain uses TRBV7-3 with TRBJ2-3; 11 bases are a match to TRBD2. The CDR3 totals 15 residues. The V segment lost 4 bases and the J segment 2 bases; nucleotides outside the gene matches: 2. The V gene's germline CDR1 is SGHTA and CDR2 FQGTGA. This CDR3 is CASSSGLADTDTQYF. In DNA, the CDR3 is TGTGCCAGCAGCTCGGGACTAGCGGACACAGATACGCAGTATTTT.

The chain joins TRBV7-2 to TRBJ2-3; 8 nucleotides match TRBD2. V gave up 5 bases and J gave up 2 bases; unmatched junction bases: 9. Germline V gene data show CDR1 as SGHTA and CDR2 as FQGNSA. This CDR3 spans 16 amino acids. CDR3 in DNA: TGTGCCAGCAGCCGGACTAGCCAGGTGGTCACAGATACGCAGTATTTT. Residues: CASSRTSQVVTDTQYF.

The rearrangement joins TRBV7-2 to TRBJ2-7; 9 bases map to TRBD1. Per germline, CDR1 SGHTA and CDR2 FQGNSA. The CDR3 runs 13 residues. J lost 7 bases, V lost 4 bases, and 5 bases had no gene match. CDR3 sequence (DNA): TGTGCCAGCAGCTCGGACAGGGGATATGAGCAGTACGTC. Amino acid sequence: CASSSDRGYEQYV.

This clone has a handful of counts. The CDR3 sequence is CASRTGGSYGYTF. DNA of the CDR3: TGTGCCAGCAGGACAGGGGGCTCCTATGGCTACACCTTC. The chain has TRBV12-3 or TRBV12-4 and TRBJ1-2; 10 nucleotides agree with TRBD1. This CDR3 comprises 13 residues. V gave up 6 bases and J gave up 4 bases; unmatched junction bases: 2.

This chain connects TRBV7-8 to TRBJ1-5; D is perhaps TRBD1 (6 bases). From germline, CDR1 is SGHVS and CDR2 FQNEAQ. The CDR3 totals 16 residues. V gave up 4 bases and J gave up 6 bases, with 19 bases separating them. DNA for the CDR3: TGTGCCAGCAGCTCCGCCCGGGGGCAGGGTGGTCAGCCCCAGCATTTT. Encoded protein: CASSSARGQGGQPQHF.

V and J are TRBV5-1 and TRBJ2-5; TRBD2 agrees at 8 bases. The V gene end was trimmed by 4 bases and the J gene end by 3 bases; junction bases not matched to a gene: 8. CDR1 and CDR2 (germline): SGHRS, YFSETQ. The CDR3 is made up of 15 amino acids. The CDR3 is CASSDTPRGEETQYF. The DNA for the CDR3 is TGCGCCAGCAGCGATACCCCGCGGGGGGAAGAGACCCAGTACTTC.

CDR3 sequence reads: CATSGMTGGTDTQYF. The CDR3, as DNA: TGTGCCACCAGCGGTATGACAGGGGGCACAGATACGCAGTATTTT. The rearrangement joins TRBV24-1 to TRBJ2-3; 8 positions agree with TRBD1. The CDR3 spans 15 residues. Germline V lookup: CDR1 KGHDR, CDR2 SFDVKD. With V trimmed by 7 bases and J by 1 base, 6 bases remained unmatched.

This chain connects TRBV7-3 to TRBJ1-6, with a weak D call TRBD1 (5 bases). Germline V CDR1 and CDR2: SGHTA, FQGTGA. CDR3 size: 14 residues. Trimming took off 4 bases at V and 4 bases at J, with 8 bases between the two ends. The CDR3 sequence: CASSSQGYNSPLHF. As DNA, the CDR3 is TGTGCCAGCAGCTCCCAGGGATATAATTCACCCCTCCACTTT.

On this clone: The same CDR3 also results from other DNA sequences found in this sample. The V and J genes are TRBV5-1 and TRBJ1-5, with D hard to call. The CDR3 is made up of 14 amino acids. Trimming removed 0 bases at V and 1 base at J, with 5 bases between. CDR1 is SGHRS, CDR2 YFSETQ, per germline. Here the CDR3 DNA reads TGCGCCAGCAGCTTGGAAGGGAGCAATCAGCCCCAGCATTTT. Translating it yields CASSLEGSNQPQHF. Using reference TRBV5-1 and TRBJ1-5 for the parts outside the CDR3, the full variable domain is KAGVTQTPRYLIKTRGQQVTLSCSPISGHRSVSWYQQTPGQGLQFLFEYFSETQRNKGNFPGRFSGRQFSNSRSEMNVSTLELGDSALYLCASSLEGSNQPQHFGDGTRLSIL.

This chain uses TRBV5-8 with TRBJ2-2; a possible D gene is TRBD2 (5 bases). Per the germline V gene, CDR1 is SGHTS and CDR2 is YDEGEE. Trimming left V 4 bases short and J 3 bases short, with 13 bases between. The CDR3 covers 15 residues. CDR3 coding DNA: TGTGCCAGCAGCGCCGTCGGGGTGGACACCGGGGAGCTGTTTTTT. It encodes CASSAVGVDTGELFF.

The CDR3 spells CASSGGGSSYEQYV. CDR3 nucleotides: TGTGCCAGCAGCGGCGGGGGTAGCTCCTACGAGCAGTACGTC. The V call is TRBV7-2, the J call TRBJ2-7, with 7 bases aligning to TRBD2. Germline V gene lookup returns CDR1 SGHTA and CDR2 FQGNSA. The CDR3 loop spans 14 amino acids. Trimming at V came to 5 bases and at J to 0 bases, leaving 4 bases not matched to a gene.

The rearrangement links TRBV6-5 to TRBJ1-1; no firm D call. Deletions cut 4 bases from V and 1 base from J, with 4 bases between. CDR3 length equals 12 residues. Per the germline V gene, CDR1 is MNHEY and CDR2 is SVGAGI. The CDR3, as DNA: TGTGCCAGCAGTTTCAAGAACACTGAAGCTTTCTTT. Amino acids: CASSFKNTEAFF.

The rearrangement links TRBV2 to TRBJ1-5; no reliable D call. The CDR3 covers 14 residues. The V and J ends lost 4 bases and 3 bases respectively, with 10 bases between them. Germline V gene sequence: CDR1 SNHLY, CDR2 FYNNEI. CDR3 coding DNA: TGTGCCAGCAGTGCCGTAGGGCCCAATCAGCCCCAGCATTTT. Translating gives CASSAVGPNQPQHF.

This sequence joins TRBV5-1 and TRBJ2-2, with 8 bases lining up with TRBD2. There are 17 residues in the CDR3. V shed 4 bases and J 1 base; nucleotides not matched to a gene: 9. CDR1 is SGHRS, CDR2 YFSETQ, per germline. The CDR3 DNA is TGCGCCAGCAGCCCACGTCCCAGCGGGGGGAACACCGGGGAGCTGTTTTTT. Translation gives CASSPRPSGGNTGELFF.

The chain links TRBV18 to TRBJ2-5, with 7 nucleotides matching TRBD2. The CDR3 covers 14 residues. The J segment lost 3 bases and the V segment lost 0 bases, leaving 1 base of the junction unmatched. Germline values: CDR1 KGHSH, CDR2 LQKENI. CDR3 in amino acids: CASSPPGREETQYF. The CDR3 DNA is TGTGCCAGCTCACCACCGGGGAGGGAAGAGACCCAGTACTTC.

The chain employs TRBV3-1 (or the pseudogene TRBV3-2) and TRBJ2-5; TRBD2 matches at 10 bases. CDR1 is LGHDT and CDR2 is YNNKEL in the germline V gene (reference sequence). V gave up 4 bases and J gave up 5 bases; unmatched junction bases: 7. This CDR3 region has 15 residues. The CDR3 reads CASSPLAGVGETQYF. CDR3 DNA sequence: TGTGCCAGCAGCCCCCTAGCGGGGGTGGGGGAGACCCAGTACTTC.

This clone appeared a single time. The J gene is TRBJ1-1, the V gene TRBV30; the D is unclear. The CDR3 has 13 residues. Trimming left V 1 base short and J 3 bases short, with 9 bases between. Germline V gene sequence: CDR1 GTSNPN, CDR2 SVGIG (reference sequence). CDR3 loop: CAWSGDLDTEAFF. The CDR3 DNA follows: TGTGCCTGGAGTGGGGATTTGGACACTGAAGCTTTCTTT. The full variable domain, its missing parts supplied by reference TRBV30 and TRBJ1-1, is SQTIHQWPATLVQPVGSPLSLECTVEGTSNPNLYWYRQAAGRGLQLLFYSVGIGQISSEVPQNLSASRPQDRQFILSSKKLLLSDSGFYLCAWSGDLDTEAFFGQGTRLTVV.

This clone was counted a few times. The chain combines TRBV27 with TRBJ1-1; tentative D call: TRBD1 (6 bases). The CDR3 consists of 11 residues. Per the germline V gene, CDR1 is MNHEY and CDR2 is SMNVEV (reference sequence). Trimming stripped 9 bases from V and 4 bases from J, with 9 bases between. The CDR3 region is CARKGGTEAFF. In DNA, the CDR3 is TGTGCCAGGAAGGGGGGCACTGAAGCTTTCTTT.

The chain couples TRBV14 to TRBJ2-1; 11 nucleotides agree with TRBD2. V dropped 0 bases and J dropped 7; count of bases not matched to a gene: 8. Germline V lookup: CDR1 SGHDN, CDR2 FVKESK. The CDR3 consists of 17 residues. This chain's CDR3 is CASSQEFPSGGQNEQFF. In DNA, the CDR3 is TGTGCCAGCAGCCAAGAATTTCCTAGCGGGGGGCAGAATGAGCAGTTCTTC.

This clone has a handful of counts. The chain has TRBV19 and TRBJ1-6; 10 bases align to TRBD1. This CDR3 region has 14 residues. Per the germline V gene, CDR1 is LNHDA and CDR2 is SQIVND (reference sequence). V was clipped by 3 bases and J by 10 bases; unmatched bases: 3. The DNA of the CDR3 is TGTGCCAGTAGTATTGGGGACAGGGGATCACCCCTCCACTTT. Translation: CASSIGDRGSPLHF.

The V and J genes are TRBV5-1 and TRBJ1-1; the match to TRBD1 covers 8 bases. Germline assignment: CDR1 SGHRS and CDR2 YFSETQ. Trimming took 2 bases from V and 4 from J; bases not matched to a gene: 4. The CDR3 covers 14 residues. CDR3 bases: TGCGCCAGCAGCTTACAGGGGGAGAGCACTGAAGCTTTCTTT. Encoded protein: CASSLQGESTEAFF.

The chain uses TRBV30 and TRBJ1-2; D not certain. The CDR3 has 13 residues. Germline V CDR1 and CDR2: GTSNPN, SVGIG (reference sequence). V was clipped by 1 base and J by 1 base, with 7 bases between them. CDR3 sequence (DNA): TGTGCCTGGAGTGAGTCAAGTAACTATGGCTACACCTTC. This translates into CAWSESSNYGYTF.

V usage is TRBV7-2 and J usage is TRBJ1-1; D not resolved. Trimming pared 1 base from V and 4 bases from J, leaving 10 bases between. Germline V CDR1 and CDR2: SGHTA, FQGNSA. The CDR3 has 14 residues. CDR3 sequence (DNA): TGTGCCAGCAGCTTAGGGGGATTTAGCACTGAAGCTTTCTTT. It is translated as CASSLGGFSTEAFF.

J is TRBJ2-5 and V is TRBV24-1, with TRBD2 matching 15 bases. Germline V gives CDR1 KGHDR, CDR2 SFDVKD. The CDR3 length is 16 residues. J was trimmed by 4 bases and V by 3 bases; bases with no gene match: 2. The CDR3 spells CATSDGTSGGLETQYF. As DNA, the CDR3 is TGTGCCACCAGTGATGGGACTAGCGGGGGGCTAGAGACCCAGTACTTC.

The sample holds one count of this clone. This rearrangement joins TRBV5-1 to TRBJ2-3; 9 bases fit TRBD2. Germline trimming cut 0 bases from V and 4 bases from J; bases unmatched to any gene: 6. The CDR3 spans 16 residues. CDR1 SGHRS and CDR2 YFSETQ come from the germline V gene. CDR3 nucleotide sequence: TGCGCCAGCAGCTTGGAAGTAGCTAGCGGGGCAGATACGCAGTATTTT. It encodes CASSLEVASGADTQYF.

This clone was detected once. V is TRBV10-3 and J is TRBJ2-3; D unclear. V lost 3 bases to trimming and J lost 2 bases, with 9 bases between them. The length of the CDR3 is 14 residues. Germline-derived CDR1 and CDR2 are ENHRY and SYGVKD. The CDR3 DNA is TGTGCCATCAGTGATATGCCTATCACAGATACGCAGTATTTT. It translates to CAISDMPITDTQYF.

J is TRBJ2-5 and V is TRBV24-1; 10 nucleotides agree with TRBD2. The germline CDR1 and CDR2 sequences are KGHDR and SFDVKD. CDR3 length: 15 residues. Trimming at V came to 4 bases and at J to 4 bases, leaving 5 bases not matched to a gene. The CDR3 region is CATSDPRTSGETQYF. For the CDR3, the DNA is TGTGCCACCAGTGACCCCCGGACTAGCGGAGAGACCCAGTACTTC.

Concerning this clone itself: The sample holds other DNA sequences that translate to the same CDR3. V and J are TRBV29-1 and TRBJ2-1; the match to TRBD1 covers 7 bases. Germline V gene sequence: CDR1 SQVTM, CDR2 ANQGSEA. Trimming removed 6 bases from V and 9 bases from J; junction bases left unmatched: 8. CDR3 length: 12 residues. CDR3 protein: CSVDRVGGEQFF. DNA of the CDR3: TGCAGCGTAGACAGGGTCGGTGGTGAGCAGTTCTTC.